A selection of T cell receptor beta chains follows, all from one sample in a study of T-cell reconstitution after alpha-beta-depleted transplantation in children. TCRdb itself ran the PCR reads through MiXCR, one entry per CDR3 protein. The table lists roughly 500,000 distinct CDR3 sequences, about 30% of them singletons. The starting material was PBMCs from the stem cell graft donor, obtained from the stem cell graft. The source of these receptors is a human donor who donated a stem cell graft to a child with aplastic anemia. Both conserved end residues are part of each CDR3. Each record gives: CDR3 DNA, CDR3 protein, D gene, V gene, J gene, clone size. D genes are given only for firm matches. Expanded clones are given a class, and other clones once, few, many or no size at all.

CDR3nt: TGTGCCAGCAGCCCAACAGCGACTCTAGCCAAAAACATTCAGTACTTC
CDR3aa: CASSPTATLAKNIQYF
d_gene: -
v_gene: TRBV7-2
j_gene: TRBJ2-4
abundance: few

CDR3nt: TGTGCCAGCAGTAATCCCTCCTACAATGAGCAGTTCTTC
CDR3aa: CASSNPSYNEQFF
d_gene: -
v_gene: TRBV7-2
j_gene: TRBJ2-1
abundance: few

CDR3nt: TGCGCCAGCAGCTTGAACCGTGGGACGGATACGCAGTATTTT
CDR3aa: CASSLNRGTDTQYF
d_gene: -
v_gene: TRBV5-1
j_gene: TRBJ2-3
abundance: few

CDR3nt: TGTGCCAGCAGTTTAACCCCCATAGCGGGAGGGGGGACAGATACGCAGTATTTT
CDR3aa: CASSLTPIAGGGTDTQYF
d_gene: TRBD2
v_gene: TRBV27
j_gene: TRBJ2-3
abundance: few

CDR3nt: TGCAGTGCCCACGCGAGGCAGGGGACGCAGTATTTT
CDR3aa: CSAHARQGTQYF
d_gene: -
v_gene: TRBV20-1
j_gene: TRBJ2-3
abundance: few

CDR3nt: TGTGCCAGCAGGTTACAGGGACGGGAGACCCAGTACTTC
CDR3aa: CASRLQGRETQYF
d_gene: -
v_gene: TRBV12-3/TRBV12-4
j_gene: TRBJ2-5
abundance: -

CDR3nt: TGTGCCAGCAGTTATCCCGGGACAGCAGACAATGAGCAGTTCTTC
CDR3aa: CASSYPGTADNEQFF
d_gene: TRBD1
v_gene: TRBV6-5
j_gene: TRBJ2-1
abundance: few

CDR3nt: TGCAGCGTTGAAGGAGCTGGAAACACCATATATTTT
CDR3aa: CSVEGAGNTIYF
d_gene: -
v_gene: TRBV29-1
j_gene: TRBJ1-3
abundance: few

CDR3nt: TGTGCCAGCAGTTTATTGGGACAGGGGGCTTCTGAGCAGTTCTTC
CDR3aa: CASSLLGQGASEQFF
d_gene: TRBD1
v_gene: TRBV12-3/TRBV12-4
j_gene: TRBJ2-1
abundance: few

CDR3nt: TGTGCCAGCAGCTCAAAAGGACTAGCGGGGGGTACAGATACGCAGTATTTT
CDR3aa: CASSSKGLAGGTDTQYF
d_gene: TRBD2
v_gene: TRBV7-2
j_gene: TRBJ2-3
abundance: -

CDR3nt: TGTGCCAGCAGAGACGATAGCGGGATTTTAACCGGGGAGCTGTTTTTT
CDR3aa: CASRDDSGILTGELFF
d_gene: TRBD2
v_gene: TRBV6-1
j_gene: TRBJ2-2
abundance: -

CDR3nt: TGTGCCACCGGACAGGGTATAGACGGGGAGCTGTTTTTT
CDR3aa: CATGQGIDGELFF
d_gene: TRBD1
v_gene: TRBV6-1
j_gene: TRBJ2-2
abundance: -

CDR3nt: TGCGCCAGCAGCCCCTACGACGGCTACGAGCAGTACTTC
CDR3aa: CASSPYDGYEQYF
d_gene: -
v_gene: TRBV4-3
j_gene: TRBJ2-7
abundance: few

CDR3nt: TGTGCCAGCTCACCAGGGGGACAAGAGGGCCCTGAAGCTTTCTTT
CDR3aa: CASSPGGQEGPEAFF
d_gene: -
v_gene: TRBV18
j_gene: TRBJ1-1
abundance: -

CDR3nt: TGCACCAGCGTACGAAGTGACTCTGGAAACACCATATATTTT
CDR3aa: CTSVRSDSGNTIYF
d_gene: -
v_gene: TRBV1
j_gene: TRBJ1-3
abundance: -

CDR3nt: TGCTGTGCTAGAGGGGGGGCCGGGACTAGCGGGTCCTACGAGCAGTACTTC
CDR3aa: CCARGGAGTSGSYEQYF
d_gene: TRBD2
v_gene: TRBV20-1
j_gene: TRBJ2-7
abundance: -

CDR3nt: TGCAGCGTGGAGGAACAAGAGACCCAGTACTTC
CDR3aa: CSVEEQETQYF
d_gene: -
v_gene: TRBV29-1
j_gene: TRBJ2-5
abundance: many

CDR3nt: TGCAGTGCTAGAGATGGTAACGCAGGCATTAGGGCTTTCTTT
CDR3aa: CSARDGNAGIRAFF
d_gene: -
v_gene: TRBV20-1
j_gene: TRBJ1-1
abundance: few

CDR3nt: TGTGCCAGCAGCTCCCCCGCCGGACAGGGAGGAGAAAAACTGTTTTTT
CDR3aa: CASSSPAGQGGEKLFF
d_gene: TRBD1
v_gene: TRBV7-2
j_gene: TRBJ1-4
abundance: -

CDR3nt: TGTGCCTGGAGTGAGAGAAGGGGACATGAAAAACTGTTTTTT
CDR3aa: CAWSERRGHEKLFF
d_gene: -
v_gene: TRBV30
j_gene: TRBJ1-4
abundance: -

CDR3nt: TGCAGCCCTCAGGGCTTGAACACTGAAGCTTTCTTT
CDR3aa: CSPQGLNTEAFF
d_gene: -
v_gene: TRBV20-1
j_gene: TRBJ1-1
abundance: few

CDR3nt: TGTGCCATCAGTGACGGGGGAGGAGAGACCCAGTACTTC
CDR3aa: CAISDGGGETQYF
d_gene: -
v_gene: TRBV10-3
j_gene: TRBJ2-5
abundance: -

CDR3nt: TGTGCCAGCAGCCCTGACAGGGCGGGTGAGCAGTTCTTC
CDR3aa: CASSPDRAGEQFF
d_gene: TRBD1
v_gene: TRBV7-8
j_gene: TRBJ2-1
abundance: -

CDR3nt: TGCGCCAGCAGCCAAGTGTTGGACACCGGGGAGCTGTTTTTT
CDR3aa: CASSQVLDTGELFF
d_gene: -
v_gene: TRBV4-3
j_gene: TRBJ2-2
abundance: -

CDR3nt: TGTGCCAGCAGCCAAGTCTGGAGCCAGGGACGTCAGCCCCAGCATTTT
CDR3aa: CASSQVWSQGRQPQHF
d_gene: -
v_gene: TRBV4-2
j_gene: TRBJ1-5
abundance: few

CDR3nt: TGTGCCAGCAGCTTAGGACAAACGACCGGGCCCGCCAGCGGGGAGCTGTTTTTT
CDR3aa: CASSLGQTTGPASGELFF
d_gene: -
v_gene: TRBV11-2
j_gene: TRBJ2-2
abundance: -

CDR3nt: TGCAGTTCGGCCGGGACTCTCCCTAACGAGCAGTACTTC
CDR3aa: CSSAGTLPNEQYF
d_gene: -
v_gene: TRBV20-1
j_gene: TRBJ2-7
abundance: few

CDR3nt: TGTGCCAGCAGCTTAGCTGGACTAGCGGGAAAAAATGAGCAGTTCTTC
CDR3aa: CASSLAGLAGKNEQFF
d_gene: TRBD2
v_gene: TRBV7-7
j_gene: TRBJ2-1
abundance: -

CDR3nt: TGTGCCAGCGTCACGGGATTTGAGGAGCAGTTCTTC
CDR3aa: CASVTGFEEQFF
d_gene: -
v_gene: TRBV7-2
j_gene: TRBJ2-1
abundance: few

CDR3nt: TGTGCCAGCCTAGACAAACCCTCTGGAAACACCATATATTTT
CDR3aa: CASLDKPSGNTIYF
d_gene: -
v_gene: TRBV12-3/TRBV12-4
j_gene: TRBJ1-3
abundance: -

CDR3nt: TGCGCCAGCAGCCTTGGACAGGGGGCGTTTAGTTGGACTAATGAAAAACTGTTTTTT
CDR3aa: CASSLGQGAFSWTNEKLFF
d_gene: TRBD1
v_gene: TRBV5-1
j_gene: TRBJ1-4
abundance: -

CDR3nt: TGTGCCTGGAGCCCTCGGGTTAACTACGAGCAGTACTTC
CDR3aa: CAWSPRVNYEQYF
d_gene: -
v_gene: TRBV30
j_gene: TRBJ2-7
abundance: -

CDR3nt: TGTGCCAGCAGTTTAACTAGCGGGAGGCTTTACGAGCAGTACTTC
CDR3aa: CASSLTSGRLYEQYF
d_gene: TRBD2
v_gene: TRBV12-3/TRBV12-4
j_gene: TRBJ2-7
abundance: -

CDR3nt: TGTGCCAGCAGGACGAGGGTCTATGGCTACACCTTC
CDR3aa: CASRTRVYGYTF
d_gene: -
v_gene: TRBV6-6
j_gene: TRBJ1-2
abundance: -

CDR3nt: TGTGCCAGCAGTCCCCACCGGGACAGGGGTTACGAGCAGTACTTC
CDR3aa: CASSPHRDRGYEQYF
d_gene: TRBD1
v_gene: TRBV28
j_gene: TRBJ2-7
abundance: -

CDR3nt: TGTGCCACCAGCAGAGTTACGGCATCCTCTAATGAAAAACTGTTTTTT
CDR3aa: CATSRVTASSNEKLFF
d_gene: -
v_gene: TRBV15
j_gene: TRBJ1-4
abundance: few

CDR3nt: TGCGCCAGCAGCCGGACTAGCGGGACTCAAGAGACCCAGTACTTC
CDR3aa: CASSRTSGTQETQYF
d_gene: TRBD2
v_gene: TRBV4-3
j_gene: TRBJ2-5
abundance: -

CDR3nt: TGTGCCAGCAGCTTAGGGTTCCGGGATGAAAAACTGTTTTTT
CDR3aa: CASSLGFRDEKLFF
d_gene: -
v_gene: TRBV7-6
j_gene: TRBJ1-4
abundance: few

CDR3nt: TGTGCCAGCAGCCGGACTAGCGGGACTGCTAGCACAGATACGCAGTATTTT
CDR3aa: CASSRTSGTASTDTQYF
d_gene: TRBD2
v_gene: TRBV7-9
j_gene: TRBJ2-3
abundance: -

CDR3nt: TGTGCCAGCATTCACAGCCACCCCTACACTGAAGCTTTCTTT
CDR3aa: CASIHSHPYTEAFF
d_gene: -
v_gene: TRBV7-8
j_gene: TRBJ1-1
abundance: few

CDR3nt: TGTGCCAGCAGGGACCACAGGGGACGGGGCTACACCTTC
CDR3aa: CASRDHRGRGYTF
d_gene: TRBD1
v_gene: TRBV12-3/TRBV12-4
j_gene: TRBJ1-2
abundance: -

CDR3nt: TGTGCCAGTAGTATCGGGACAGGGAACTACGAGCAGTACTTC
CDR3aa: CASSIGTGNYEQYF
d_gene: TRBD1
v_gene: TRBV19
j_gene: TRBJ2-7
abundance: few

CDR3nt: TGTGCCACCGGGACTCCCACCGTCTACGAGCAGTACTTC
CDR3aa: CATGTPTVYEQYF
d_gene: -
v_gene: TRBV15
j_gene: TRBJ2-7
abundance: few

CDR3nt: TGCGCCAGCAGCCAAGGGGCAGGACTCGTTACCTACAATGAGCAGTTCTTC
CDR3aa: CASSQGAGLVTYNEQFF
d_gene: -
v_gene: TRBV4-3
j_gene: TRBJ2-1
abundance: few

CDR3nt: TGTGCCAGCAGCCCGGGAAGGCTAAACGAGCAGTACTTC
CDR3aa: CASSPGRLNEQYF
d_gene: -
v_gene: TRBV11-2
j_gene: TRBJ2-7
abundance: -

CDR3nt: TGTGCCAGCAGGGGGGGCGGGATTAACTCCAAAAACATTCAGTACTTC
CDR3aa: CASRGGGINSKNIQYF
d_gene: -
v_gene: TRBV28
j_gene: TRBJ2-4
abundance: few

CDR3nt: TGCAGCTTCAGGGGGAACCAAGAGACCCAGTACTTC
CDR3aa: CSFRGNQETQYF
d_gene: TRBD1
v_gene: TRBV29-1
j_gene: TRBJ2-5
abundance: few

CDR3nt: TGTGCCAGCAGTTTAGGGGGGAGCCACACCGGGGAGCTGTTTTTT
CDR3aa: CASSLGGSHTGELFF
d_gene: -
v_gene: TRBV12-3/TRBV12-4
j_gene: TRBJ2-2
abundance: few

CDR3nt: TGTGCCAGCAGCTTAGCGGGACAGGGAGAGACCCAGTACTTC
CDR3aa: CASSLAGQGETQYF
d_gene: TRBD1
v_gene: TRBV7-2
j_gene: TRBJ2-5
abundance: many

CDR3nt: TGTGCCAGCAGCTCCCACATGGGGCTAGCGGACTACTACAATGAGCAGTTCTTC
CDR3aa: CASSSHMGLADYYNEQFF
d_gene: TRBD2
v_gene: TRBV11-2
j_gene: TRBJ2-1
abundance: few

CDR3nt: TGTGCCACCAGTGATGCCGGGACTAGCGCCCACAATGAGCAGTTCTTC
CDR3aa: CATSDAGTSAHNEQFF
d_gene: TRBD2
v_gene: TRBV24-1
j_gene: TRBJ2-1
abundance: -

CDR3nt: TGTGCCAGCAGTTTAGCCTTGGACGGTCCCGAAGCTTTCTTT
CDR3aa: CASSLALDGPEAFF
d_gene: -
v_gene: TRBV12-3/TRBV12-4
j_gene: TRBJ1-1
abundance: -

CDR3nt: TGCGCCAGCAGCCCGGCGGGTTCTAGCGGGCCATACAATGACCAGTTCTTC
CDR3aa: CASSPAGSSGPYNDQFF
d_gene: TRBD2
v_gene: TRBV5-1
j_gene: TRBJ2-1
abundance: -

CDR3nt: TGCGCCAGCAGCAAAGACATAGGTGGACCCGAGCAGTACTTC
CDR3aa: CASSKDIGGPEQYF
d_gene: -
v_gene: TRBV4-3
j_gene: TRBJ2-7
abundance: once

CDR3nt: TGCGCCACCTCACTAGGGGTATCCACAGATACGCAGTATTTT
CDR3aa: CATSLGVSTDTQYF
d_gene: -
v_gene: TRBV5-1
j_gene: TRBJ2-3
abundance: -